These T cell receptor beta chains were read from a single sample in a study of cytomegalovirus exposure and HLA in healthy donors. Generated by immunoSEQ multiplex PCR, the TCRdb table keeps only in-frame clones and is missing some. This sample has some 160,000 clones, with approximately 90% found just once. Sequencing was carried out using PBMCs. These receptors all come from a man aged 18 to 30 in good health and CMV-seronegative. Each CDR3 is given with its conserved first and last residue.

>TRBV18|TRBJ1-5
CASSLNDRASNQPQHF
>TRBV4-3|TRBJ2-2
CASSQLAANTGELFF
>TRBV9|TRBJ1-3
CASSVEGGSGNTIYF
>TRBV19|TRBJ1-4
CASSMPTGSNEKLFF
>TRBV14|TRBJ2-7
CASSQAGGQGYYEQYF
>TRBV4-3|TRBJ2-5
CASSQDKWGGETQYF
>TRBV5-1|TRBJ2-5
CATRWTSGQETQYF
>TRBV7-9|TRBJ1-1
CASSQRQGSTEAFF
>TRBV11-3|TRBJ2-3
CASSLGQGGADTQYF
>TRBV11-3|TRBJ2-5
CASSRDSQETQYF
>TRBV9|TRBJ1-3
CASSLTDETRRNTIYF
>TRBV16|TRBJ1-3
CASSQTGSGNTIYF
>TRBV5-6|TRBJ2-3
CASISSGRPDTQYF
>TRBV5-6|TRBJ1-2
CASSTDRRINYGYTF
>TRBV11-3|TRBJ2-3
CASSLTVLGGSADTQYF
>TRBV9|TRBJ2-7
CASSPRGTDQYEQYF
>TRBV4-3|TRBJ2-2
CASSLRPGQGNTGELFF
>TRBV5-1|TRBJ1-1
CASTEMPGAENTEAFF